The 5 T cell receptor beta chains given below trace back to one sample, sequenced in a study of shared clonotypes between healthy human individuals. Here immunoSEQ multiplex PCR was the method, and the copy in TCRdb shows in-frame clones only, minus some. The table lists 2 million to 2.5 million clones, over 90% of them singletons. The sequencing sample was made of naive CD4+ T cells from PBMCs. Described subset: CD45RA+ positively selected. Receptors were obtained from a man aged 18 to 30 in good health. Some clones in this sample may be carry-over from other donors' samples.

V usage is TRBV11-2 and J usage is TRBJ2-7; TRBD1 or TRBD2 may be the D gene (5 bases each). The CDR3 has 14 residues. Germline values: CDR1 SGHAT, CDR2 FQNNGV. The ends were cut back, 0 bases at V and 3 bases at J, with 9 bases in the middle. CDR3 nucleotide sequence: TGTGCCAGCAGCTTAGATGGGGGTGGCTACGAGCAGTACTTC. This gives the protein CASSLDGGGYEQYF. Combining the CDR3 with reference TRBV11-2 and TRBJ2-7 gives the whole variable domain EAGVAQSPRYKIIEKRQSVAFWCNPISGHATLYWYQQILGQGPKLLIQFQNNGVVDDSQLPKDRFSAERLKGVDSTLKIQPAKLEDSAVYLCASSLDGGGYEQYFGPGTRLTVT.

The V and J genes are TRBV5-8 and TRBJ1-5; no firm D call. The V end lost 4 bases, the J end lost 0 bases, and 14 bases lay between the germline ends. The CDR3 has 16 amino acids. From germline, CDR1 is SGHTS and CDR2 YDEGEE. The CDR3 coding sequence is TGTGCCAGCAGCATAGAAGACAAAAATAGCAATCAGCCCCAGCATTTT. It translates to CASSIEDKNSNQPQHF.

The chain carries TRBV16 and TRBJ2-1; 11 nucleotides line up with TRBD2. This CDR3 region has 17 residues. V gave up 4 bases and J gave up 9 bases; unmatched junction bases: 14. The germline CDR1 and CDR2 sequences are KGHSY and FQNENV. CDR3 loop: CASSPSRTSGRRGEQFF. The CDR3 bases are TGTGCCAGCAGCCCATCCCGTACTAGCGGGAGAAGGGGTGAGCAGTTCTTC.

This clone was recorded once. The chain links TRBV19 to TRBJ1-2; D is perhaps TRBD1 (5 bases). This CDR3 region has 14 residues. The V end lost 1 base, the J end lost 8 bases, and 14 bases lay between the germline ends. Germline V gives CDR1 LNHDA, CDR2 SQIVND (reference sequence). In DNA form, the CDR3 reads TGTGCCAGTAGTATAGGGGTCGCCAGGGAAGGCTACACCTTC. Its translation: CASSIGVAREGYTF.

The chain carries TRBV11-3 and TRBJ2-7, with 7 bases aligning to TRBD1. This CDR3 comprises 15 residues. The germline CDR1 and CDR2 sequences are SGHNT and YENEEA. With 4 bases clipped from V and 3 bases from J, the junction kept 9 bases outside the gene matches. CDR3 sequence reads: CASSWGTGEYYEQYF. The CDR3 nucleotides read TGTGCCAGCAGCTGGGGTACAGGGGAGTACTACGAGCAGTACTTC.